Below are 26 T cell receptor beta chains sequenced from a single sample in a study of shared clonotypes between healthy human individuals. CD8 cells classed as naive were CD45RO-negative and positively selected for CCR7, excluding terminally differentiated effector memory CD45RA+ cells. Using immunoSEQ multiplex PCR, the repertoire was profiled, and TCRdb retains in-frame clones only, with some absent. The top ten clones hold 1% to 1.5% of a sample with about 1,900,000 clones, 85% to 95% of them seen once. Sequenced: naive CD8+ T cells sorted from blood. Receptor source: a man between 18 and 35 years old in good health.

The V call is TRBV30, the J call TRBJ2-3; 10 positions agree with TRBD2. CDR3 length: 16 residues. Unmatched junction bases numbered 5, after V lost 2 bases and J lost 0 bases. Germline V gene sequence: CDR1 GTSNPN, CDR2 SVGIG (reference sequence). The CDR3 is CAWSPGLAASTDTQYF. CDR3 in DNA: TGTGCCTGGAGTCCCGGACTAGCGGCTAGCACAGATACGCAGTATTTT.

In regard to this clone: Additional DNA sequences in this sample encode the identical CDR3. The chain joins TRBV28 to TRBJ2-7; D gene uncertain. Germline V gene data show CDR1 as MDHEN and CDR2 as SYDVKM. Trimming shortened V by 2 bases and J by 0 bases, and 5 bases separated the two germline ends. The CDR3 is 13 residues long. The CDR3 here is CASSLVSSYEQYF. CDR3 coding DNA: TGTGCCAGCAGTTTAGTCAGCTCCTACGAGCAGTACTTC.

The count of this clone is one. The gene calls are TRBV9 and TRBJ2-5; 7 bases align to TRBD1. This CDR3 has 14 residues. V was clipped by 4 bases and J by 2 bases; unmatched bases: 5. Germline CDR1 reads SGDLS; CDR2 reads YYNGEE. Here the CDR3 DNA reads TGTGCCAGCAGCCCCTGGGGACAGCAAGAGACCCAGTACTTC. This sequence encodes CASSPWGQQETQYF.

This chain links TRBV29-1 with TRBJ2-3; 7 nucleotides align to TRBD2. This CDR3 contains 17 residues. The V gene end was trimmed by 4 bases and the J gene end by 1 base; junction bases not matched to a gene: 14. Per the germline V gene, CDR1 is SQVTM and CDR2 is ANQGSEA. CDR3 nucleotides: TGCAGCGTTGTTCGGCGGGGGAGGGCTAAAGGCACAGATACGCAGTATTTT. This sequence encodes CSVVRRGRAKGTDTQYF.

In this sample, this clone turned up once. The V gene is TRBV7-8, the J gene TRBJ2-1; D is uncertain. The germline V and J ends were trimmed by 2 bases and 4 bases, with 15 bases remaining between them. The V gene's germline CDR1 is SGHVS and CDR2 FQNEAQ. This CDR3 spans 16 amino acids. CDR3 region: CASSLRFQQGYNEQFF. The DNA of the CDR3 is TGTGCCAGCAGCTTAAGATTCCAGCAAGGGTACAATGAGCAGTTCTTC.

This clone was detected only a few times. The CDR3: CASSWTANTGELFF. CDR3 nucleotides: TGTGCCAGCAGCTGGACAGCGAACACCGGGGAGCTGTTTTTT. The chain has TRBV5-4 and TRBJ2-2, with D possibly TRBD1 on 6 matching bases. With 3 bases removed from V and 0 bases from J, the gap between germline ends came to 6 bases. Germline loops: CDR1 SGHNT, CDR2 YYREEE (reference sequence). The CDR3 runs 14 residues.

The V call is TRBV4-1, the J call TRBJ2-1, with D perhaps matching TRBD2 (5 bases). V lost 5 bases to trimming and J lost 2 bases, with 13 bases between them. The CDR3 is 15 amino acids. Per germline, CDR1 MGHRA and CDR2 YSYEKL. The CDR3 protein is CASSFEAAAYNEQFF. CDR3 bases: TGCGCCAGCAGCTTCGAAGCGGCTGCCTACAATGAGCAGTTCTTC.

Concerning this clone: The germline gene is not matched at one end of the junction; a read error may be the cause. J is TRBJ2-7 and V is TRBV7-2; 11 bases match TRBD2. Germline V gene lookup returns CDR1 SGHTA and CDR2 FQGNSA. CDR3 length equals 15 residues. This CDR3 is CASSLGLAGSSEQYF. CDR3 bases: TGTGCCAGCAGCTTAGGACTAGCGGGGTCCTCCGAGCAGTACTTC.

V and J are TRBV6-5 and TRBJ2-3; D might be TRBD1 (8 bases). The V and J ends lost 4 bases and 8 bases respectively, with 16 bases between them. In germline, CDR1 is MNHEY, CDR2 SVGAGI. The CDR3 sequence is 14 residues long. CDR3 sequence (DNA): TGTGCCAGCAGTTTACAGGGGGGGGGAGCTACGCAGTATTTT. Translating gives CASSLQGGGATQYF.

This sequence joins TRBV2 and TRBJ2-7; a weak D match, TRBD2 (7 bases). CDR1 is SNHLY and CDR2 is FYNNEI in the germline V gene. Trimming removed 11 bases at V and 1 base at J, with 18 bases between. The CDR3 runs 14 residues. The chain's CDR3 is CAFSDGGPSYEQYF. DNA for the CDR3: TGTGCCTTTTCCGACGGGGGGCCTTCCTACGAGCAGTACTTC.

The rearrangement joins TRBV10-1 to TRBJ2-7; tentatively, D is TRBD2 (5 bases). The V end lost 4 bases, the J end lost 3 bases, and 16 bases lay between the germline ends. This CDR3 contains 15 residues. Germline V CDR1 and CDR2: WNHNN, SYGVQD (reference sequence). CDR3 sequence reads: CASSGGLLVGYEQYF. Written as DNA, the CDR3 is TGCGCCAGCAGTGGTGGGCTACTAGTCGGCTACGAGCAGTACTTC.

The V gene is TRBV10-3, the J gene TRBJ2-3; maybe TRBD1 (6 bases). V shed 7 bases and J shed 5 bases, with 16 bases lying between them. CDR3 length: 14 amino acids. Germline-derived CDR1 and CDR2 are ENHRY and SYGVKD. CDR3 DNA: TGTGCCATCAATCAGGGGTCGAGCGAAGATACGCAGTATTTT. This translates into CAINQGSSEDTQYF.

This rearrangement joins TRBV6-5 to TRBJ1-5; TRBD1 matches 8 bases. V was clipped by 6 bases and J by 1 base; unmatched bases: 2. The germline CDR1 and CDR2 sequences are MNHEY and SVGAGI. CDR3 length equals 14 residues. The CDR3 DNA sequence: TGTGCCAGCAGGAACAGGGGGAGCAATCAGCCCCAGCATTTT. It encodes CASRNRGSNQPQHF.

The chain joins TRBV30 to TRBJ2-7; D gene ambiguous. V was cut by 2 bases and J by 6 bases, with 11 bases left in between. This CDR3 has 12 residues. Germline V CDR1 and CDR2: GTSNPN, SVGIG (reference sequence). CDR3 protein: CAWSITAFEQYF. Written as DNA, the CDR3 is TGTGCCTGGAGTATAACAGCCTTCGAGCAGTACTTC.

The CDR3 DNA reads as TGTGCCAGCAGCCCCCCCGCCGCGGTGATCGCAGATACGCAGTATTTT. Translation: CASSPPAAVIADTQYF. The chain combines TRBV11-2 with TRBJ2-3, with unresolved D. The ends were cut back, 5 bases at V and 4 bases at J, with 19 bases in the middle. Looked up from germline, CDR1 is SGHAT and CDR2 is FQNNGV. The CDR3 consists of 16 residues.

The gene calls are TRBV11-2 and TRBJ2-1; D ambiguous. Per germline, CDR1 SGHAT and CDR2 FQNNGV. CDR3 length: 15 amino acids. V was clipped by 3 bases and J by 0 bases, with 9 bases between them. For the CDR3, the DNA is TGTGCCAGCAGCTTTTTCGAGTACTCCTACAATGAGCAGTTCTTC. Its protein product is CASSFFEYSYNEQFF.

The CDR3 reads CARGTAFF. The CDR3 nucleotides read TGTGCCAGGGGGACGGCTTTCTTT. The chain uses TRBV21-1 and TRBJ1-1. TRBV21-1 is shown as a pseudogene. This CDR3 comprises 8 residues.

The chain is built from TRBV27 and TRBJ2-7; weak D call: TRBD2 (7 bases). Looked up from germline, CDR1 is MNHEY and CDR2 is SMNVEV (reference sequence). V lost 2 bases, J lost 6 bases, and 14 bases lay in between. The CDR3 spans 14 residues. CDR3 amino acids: CASSLRGGLFEQYF. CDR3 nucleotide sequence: TGTGCCAGCAGTTTAAGGGGGGGCCTTTTCGAGCAGTACTTC.

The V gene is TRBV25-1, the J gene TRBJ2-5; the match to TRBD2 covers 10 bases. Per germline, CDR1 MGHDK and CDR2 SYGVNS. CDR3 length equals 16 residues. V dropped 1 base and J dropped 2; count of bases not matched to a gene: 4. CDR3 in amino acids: CASSESKTSGQETQYF. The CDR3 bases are TGTGCCAGCAGTGAATCCAAGACTAGCGGGCAAGAGACCCAGTACTTC.

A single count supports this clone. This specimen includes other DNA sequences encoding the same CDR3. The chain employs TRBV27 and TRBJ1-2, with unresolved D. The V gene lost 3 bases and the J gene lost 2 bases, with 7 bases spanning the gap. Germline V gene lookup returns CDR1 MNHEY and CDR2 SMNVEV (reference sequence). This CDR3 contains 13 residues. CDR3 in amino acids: CASSFGPNYGYTF. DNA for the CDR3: TGTGCCAGCAGTTTCGGTCCAAACTATGGCTACACCTTC.

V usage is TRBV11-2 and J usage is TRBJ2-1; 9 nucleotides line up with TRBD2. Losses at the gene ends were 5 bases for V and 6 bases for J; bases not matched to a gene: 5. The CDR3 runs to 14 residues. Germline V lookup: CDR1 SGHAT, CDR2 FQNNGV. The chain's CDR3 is CASSPTSGLNEQFF. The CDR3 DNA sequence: TGTGCCAGCAGCCCGACTAGCGGTCTCAATGAGCAGTTCTTC.

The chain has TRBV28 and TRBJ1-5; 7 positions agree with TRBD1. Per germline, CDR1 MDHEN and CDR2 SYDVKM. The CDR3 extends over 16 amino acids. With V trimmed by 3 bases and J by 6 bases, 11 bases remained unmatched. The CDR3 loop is CASSFDREGAGQPQHF. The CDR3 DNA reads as TGTGCCAGCAGTTTTGACAGGGAAGGGGCGGGTCAGCCCCAGCATTTT. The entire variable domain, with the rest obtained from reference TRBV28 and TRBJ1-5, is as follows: DVKVTQSSRYLVKRTGEKVFLECVQDMDHENMFWYRQDPGLGLRLIYFSYDVKMKEKGDIPEGYSVSREKKERFSLILESASTNQTSMYLCASSFDREGAGQPQHFGDGTRLSIL.

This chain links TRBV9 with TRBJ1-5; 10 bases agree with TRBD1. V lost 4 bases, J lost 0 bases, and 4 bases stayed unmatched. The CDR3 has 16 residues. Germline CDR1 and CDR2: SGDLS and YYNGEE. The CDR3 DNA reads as TGTGCCAGCAGCACTGGGACAGGGGATAGCAATCAGCCCCAGCATTTT. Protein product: CASSTGTGDSNQPQHF.

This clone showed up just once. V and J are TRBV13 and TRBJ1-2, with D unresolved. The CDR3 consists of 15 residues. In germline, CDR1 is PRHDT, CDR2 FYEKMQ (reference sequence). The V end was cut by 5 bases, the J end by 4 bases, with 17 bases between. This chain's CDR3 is CASSLRGSSAYGYTF. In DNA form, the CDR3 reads TGTGCCAGCAGCCTGCGGGGTTCATCCGCCTATGGCTACACCTTC.

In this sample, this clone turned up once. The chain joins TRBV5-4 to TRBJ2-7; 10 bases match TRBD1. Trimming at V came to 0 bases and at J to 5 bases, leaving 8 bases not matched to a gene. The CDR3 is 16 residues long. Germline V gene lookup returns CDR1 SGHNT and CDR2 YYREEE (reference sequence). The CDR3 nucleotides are TGTGCCAGCAGCTTGGGGGTGACAGGGGGCCGGGACGAGCAGTACTTC. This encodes CASSLGVTGGRDEQYF.

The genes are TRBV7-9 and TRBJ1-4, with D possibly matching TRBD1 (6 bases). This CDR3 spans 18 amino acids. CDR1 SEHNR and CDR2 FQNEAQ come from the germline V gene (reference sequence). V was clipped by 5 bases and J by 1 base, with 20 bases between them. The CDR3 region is CASSEPDSLLQTNEKLFF. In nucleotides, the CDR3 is TGTGCCAGCAGCGAACCGGACAGTCTCTTGCAAACTAATGAAAAACTGTTTTTT. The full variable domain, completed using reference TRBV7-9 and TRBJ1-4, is DTGVSQNPRHKITKRGQNVTFRCDPISEHNRLYWYRQTLGQGPEFLTYFQNEAQLEKSRLLSDRFSAERPKGSFSTLEIQRTEQGDSAMYLCASSEPDSLLQTNEKLFFGSGTQLSVL.